A selection of T cell receptor beta chains follows, all from one sample in a study of T cell responses to AZD1222 COVID-19 vaccine. Profiling relied on immunoSEQ multiplex PCR, and the TCRdb table lists in-frame clones only, not all of them. The data contain approximately 110,000 clones, about 85% of them singletons. The material was peripheral blood, obtained on day 0 of AZD1222 vaccination. The source is an adult in good health. CDR3s include the opening cysteine and the closing phenylalanine or tryptophan. D genes are given only for firm matches. Only some rows state a clone size, as once, few, many or a class for expanded clones.

j_call d_call cdr3_length clone_size v_call cdr3_nt cdr3_aa
TRBJ2-5 TRBD1 16 . TRBV7-3 TGTGCCAGCAGCGCCGGGGACAGGGCAGGCCAAGAGACCCAGTACTTC CASSAGDRAGQETQYF
TRBJ1-2 . 15 once TRBV2 TGTGCCAGCAGTGTGACCGCCGGTAGCCGAGGAGGCTACACCTTC CASSVTAGSRGGYTF
TRBJ2-7 . 15 . TRBV18 TGTGCCAGCTCCCAATCCGGGACGCAGGCCTACGAGCAGTACTTC CASSQSGTQAYEQYF
TRBJ2-1 . 13 . TRBV18 TGTGCCAGCTCACTGAGTTTGGGCAATGAGCAGTTCTTC CASSLSLGNEQFF
TRBJ1-4 TRBD1 16 . TRBV5-8 TGTGCCAGCAGCTTCACCGGACAGGGACAAAGTGAAAAACTGTTTTTT CASSFTGQGQSEKLFF
TRBJ2-7 TRBD1 15 . TRBV5-1 TGCGCCAGCAGCGGGGAGACAGGGGGCGCCTACGAGCAGTACTTC CASSGETGGAYEQYF
TRBJ2-4 TRBD1 15 . TRBV5-1 TGCGCCAGCTGCGCCTACCGGACAGGTTGGGACATTCAGTACTTC CASCAYRTGWDIQYF
TRBJ2-3 . 16 . TRBV11-3 TGTGCCAGCAGCTTTGAGACAGGTCGAGACGGGGATACGCAGTATTTT CASSFETGRDGDTQYF
TRBJ1-5 . 13 . TRBV18 TGTGCCAGCCGCAGGGAAAGGAATCAGCCCCAGCATTTT CASRRERNQPQHF
TRBJ1-6 TRBD1 14 . TRBV5-6 TGTGCCAGCAGCTTTGGACAGGCGGTTTCACCCCTCCACTTT CASSFGQAVSPLHF
TRBJ2-7 . 16 . TRBV7-9 TGTGCCAGCAGCTTAGTTCAGGTTATAAGCTCCTACGAGCAGTACTTC CASSLVQVISSYEQYF
TRBJ1-5 . 13 . TRBV19 TGTGCCAGCGGGATTTATAGCAATCAGCCCCAGCATTTT CASGIYSNQPQHF
TRBJ2-3 TRBD2 13 . TRBV9 TGTGCCAGCACGGGGGGAAGCACAGATACGCAGTATTTT CASTGGSTDTQYF
TRBJ1-2 TRBD1 14 . TRBV7-8 TGTGCCAGCAGCTTAGGGACAGGGAACTATGGCTACACCTTC CASSLGTGNYGYTF
TRBJ2-3 . 14 . TRBV5-1 TGCGCCAGCAGCTTCCGGTCGAGCACAGATACGCAGTATTTT CASSFRSSTDTQYF